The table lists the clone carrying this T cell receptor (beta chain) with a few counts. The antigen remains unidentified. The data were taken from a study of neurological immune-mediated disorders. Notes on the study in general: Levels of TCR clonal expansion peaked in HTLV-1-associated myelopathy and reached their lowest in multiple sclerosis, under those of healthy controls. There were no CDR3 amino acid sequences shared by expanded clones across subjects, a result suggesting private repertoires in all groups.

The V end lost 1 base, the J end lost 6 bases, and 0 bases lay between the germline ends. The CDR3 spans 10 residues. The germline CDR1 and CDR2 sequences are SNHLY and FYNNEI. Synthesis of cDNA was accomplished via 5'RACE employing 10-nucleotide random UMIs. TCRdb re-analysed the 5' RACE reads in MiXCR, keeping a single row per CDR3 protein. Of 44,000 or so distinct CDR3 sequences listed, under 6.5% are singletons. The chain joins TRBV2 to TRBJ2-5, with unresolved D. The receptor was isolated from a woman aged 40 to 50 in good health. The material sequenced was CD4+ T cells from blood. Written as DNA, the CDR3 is TGTGCCAGCAGTGAAGAGACCCAGTACTTC. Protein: CASSEETQYF.